Only a few counts were recorded for the clone carrying this T cell receptor (beta chain). Its specificity is not known. These data come from a study of cytomegalovirus exposure and HLA in healthy donors. Regarding the study as a whole: Upon later analysis, TCR association rates were observed to vary by HLA locus, being highest for DRB1 and lowest for HLA-C. In a later analysis, TCR beta V- and J-gene trimming was associated with a missense DCLRE1C variant. Analysis performed later found roughly 17,000 TCR beta sequences associated with HLA alleles at 0.05 false discovery rate. A few CMV-associated chains proved CMV antigen-specific in vitro.

The PCR made use of 60 Vbeta and 13 Jbeta primers. Only in-frame clones appear in the TCRdb table, and some are missing; sequencing was by immunoSEQ multiplex PCR. The repertoire has about 79,000 clones, about two thirds of them found once; the top ten carry about 8%. Germline V gene lookup returns CDR1 MNHEY and CDR2 SVGAGI. The CDR3 spans 16 residues. Trimming pared 0 bases from V and 4 bases from J, leaving 16 bases between. The receptor's source is a man in his 60s in good health and CMV-seronegative. The sequenced material came from PBMCs. This rearrangement joins TRBV6-5 to TRBJ2-7; D gene uncertain. The CDR3 region is CASSYSGTSIGYEQYF. As DNA, the CDR3 is TGTGCCAGCAGTTACTCAGGAACTTCTATCGGGTACGAGCAGTACTTC.